These T cell receptor beta chains were read from a single sample in a study of control samples from healthy donors and cancer patients. TCRdb keeps only in-frame clones here, not all; method: immunoSEQ multiplex PCR. Here the sample spans about 140,000 clones, 94% being singletons. The sequenced sample consisted of blood. These receptors came from a man aged 35-49 years in good health. Each CDR3 is given with its conserved first and last residue.

cdr3_length v_call cdr3_aa
16 TRBV3-1/TRBV3-2 CASSQLGGGLTYEQYF
13 TRBV7-2 CASSFIHTDTQYF
13 TRBV12-3/TRBV12-4 CASRVSSGNTIYF
15 TRBV12-5 CASGKTGNSNQPQHF
15 TRBV3-1/TRBV3-2 CASSQRLAAYNEQFF
15 TRBV13 CASSPNPDGNTEAFF
15 TRBV4-3 CASSQEEGFDEKLFF
16 TRBV7-8 CASSSVVVPAGTEAFF
12 TRBV29-1 CSVGIGINEQFF
15 TRBV6-6 CASSSATRVWDEQFF
15 TRBV5-6 CASSSRGQGDEKLFF
15 TRBV5-1 CASSLETGTSTEAFF
13 TRBV5-6 CASSRGGDTEAFF
14 TRBV29-1 CSADRGTGRDTQYF
14 TRBV11-2 CASSFQGGNYGYTF
15 TRBV6-5 CASSYSLAGSYEQYF
10 TRBV7-9 CASGQETQYF
15 TRBV3-1/TRBV3-2 CASSPQEHSDTEAFF
17 TRBV28 CASRPRGAKTPYSPLHF
16 TRBV7-2 CASSLRASTSQETQYF
14 TRBV30 CAWGTSGRKWTQYF
13 TRBV5-4 CASSLEPNQPQHF
11 TRBV25-1 CASRRVTEAFF
14 TRBV19 CASRTRDSPYEQYF
16 TRBV5-1 CASSPNIAGGMDTQYF
13 TRBV7-3 CASSFGQSYEQYF
14 TRBV27 CASSLRGPNTEAFF
13 TRBV25-1 CASTWAGNYEQYF
13 TRBV10-1 CASGITPTDTQYF
15 TRBV11-3 CASSPSQGSGNTIYF
12 TRBV12-5 CASVSLTDTQYF
15 TRBV4-2 CASSPGLARYNEQFF
12 TRBV12-3/TRBV12-4 CASSLGNEKLFF
14 TRBV29-1 CSVPGQGAEETQYF
14 TRBV28 CASNEWGAGTEAFF
16 TRBV6-5 CASSYSTGESSEKLFF
16 TRBV5-6 CASSLWQGMGNSPLHF